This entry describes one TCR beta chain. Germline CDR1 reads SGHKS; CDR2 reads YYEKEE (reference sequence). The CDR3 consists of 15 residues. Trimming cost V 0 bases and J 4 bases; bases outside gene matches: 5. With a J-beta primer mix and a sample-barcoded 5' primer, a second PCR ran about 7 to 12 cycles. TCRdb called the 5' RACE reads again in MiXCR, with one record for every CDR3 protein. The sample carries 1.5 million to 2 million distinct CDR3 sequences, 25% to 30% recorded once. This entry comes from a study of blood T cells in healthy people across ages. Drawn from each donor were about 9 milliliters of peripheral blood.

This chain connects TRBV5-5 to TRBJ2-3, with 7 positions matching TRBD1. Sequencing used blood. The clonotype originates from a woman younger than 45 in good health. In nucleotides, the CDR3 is TGTGCCAGCAGCTTGGCGACAGGGCTGTCAGATACGCAGTATTTT. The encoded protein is CASSLATGLSDTQYF.